Listed below are T cell receptor beta chains from one sample, sequenced in a study of shared clonotypes between healthy human individuals. Clones were sequenced by immunoSEQ multiplex PCR, and TCRdb holds only the in-frame ones, with some missing. The data show about a million clones, 76% seen once. Sequenced material: memory CD4+ T cells sorted from blood. Receptors were obtained from a man between 18 and 35 years old in good health. The CDR3 runs from the conserved cysteine through the conserved F or W. The order of the fields is J gene, clone size, V gene, D gene, CDR3 protein, CDR3 DNA. The D gene is left open where the match is weak. Expanded clones are given a class, and other clones once, few, many or no size at all.

J gene: TRBJ1-2; clone size: -; V gene: TRBV4-2; D gene: TRBD1; CDR3 protein: CASSSPGQGSGYTF; CDR3 DNA: TGTGCCAGCAGTTCCCCCGGACAGGGGAGTGGCTACACCTTC
J gene: TRBJ2-7; clone size: -; V gene: TRBV7-2; D gene: TRBD2; CDR3 protein: CASSVSGSLSEQYF; CDR3 DNA: TGTGCCAGCAGCGTCAGCGGGAGCCTTAGCGAGCAGTACTTC
J gene: TRBJ1-4; clone size: -; V gene: TRBV5-1; D gene: TRBD1; CDR3 protein: CASSLGGTGTEKLFF; CDR3 DNA: TGCGCCAGCAGCTTGGGCGGGACAGGTACCGAAAAACTGTTTTTT
J gene: TRBJ2-2; clone size: -; V gene: TRBV5-4; D gene: TRBD1; CDR3 protein: CASSRLGQDKNTGELFF; CDR3 DNA: TGTGCCAGCAGCAGACTGGGACAGGACAAGAACACCGGGGAGCTGTTTTTT
J gene: TRBJ2-6; clone size: -; V gene: TRBV5-1; D gene: -; CDR3 protein: CASSLEGGGISGANVLTF; CDR3 DNA: TGCGCCAGCAGCTTGGAAGGCGGAGGGATCTCTGGGGCCAACGTCCTGACTTTC
J gene: TRBJ2-1; clone size: -; V gene: TRBV5-1; D gene: -; CDR3 protein: CASSPSLRVEQFF; CDR3 DNA: TGCGCCAGCAGCCCCTCCCTCAGGGTAGAGCAGTTCTTC
J gene: TRBJ1-5; clone size: few; V gene: TRBV27; D gene: -; CDR3 protein: CASRVLATGNQPQHF; CDR3 DNA: TGTGCCAGCAGAGTGCTGGCGACGGGCAATCAGCCCCAGCATTTT
J gene: TRBJ1-2; clone size: -; V gene: TRBV5-6; D gene: -; CDR3 protein: CASSLDGRNYGYTF; CDR3 DNA: TGTGCCAGCAGCTTGGACGGGAGAAACTATGGCTACACCTTC
J gene: TRBJ2-7; clone size: -; V gene: TRBV5-1; D gene: TRBD2; CDR3 protein: CASSSSGSLRSYEQYF; CDR3 DNA: TGCGCCAGCAGCTCGAGCGGGAGTCTTCGGTCCTACGAGCAGTACTTC
J gene: TRBJ1-1; clone size: -; V gene: TRBV5-8; D gene: TRBD1; CDR3 protein: CASSLGRAGGTEAFF; CDR3 DNA: TGTGCCAGCAGCTTGGGCCGGGCAGGGGGCACTGAAGCTTTCTTT
J gene: TRBJ2-7; clone size: -; V gene: TRBV7-2; D gene: TRBD2; CDR3 protein: CASSLAGTSGSYEQYF; CDR3 DNA: TGTGCCAGCAGCTTAGCGGGGACTAGCGGTTCGTACGAGCAGTACTTC
J gene: TRBJ1-5; clone size: -; V gene: TRBV6-5; D gene: -; CDR3 protein: CGVGASQPQHF; CDR3 DNA: TGTGGGGTAGGGGCTTCTCAGCCCCAGCATTTT
J gene: TRBJ2-1; clone size: -; V gene: TRBV2; D gene: TRBD1; CDR3 protein: CASSDPGQGSSPFF; CDR3 DNA: TGTGCCAGCAGTGACCCCGGACAGGGTTCTTCTCCGTTCTTC
J gene: TRBJ2-7; clone size: few; V gene: TRBV7-2; D gene: TRBD2; CDR3 protein: CASSLGPAGGHDEQYF; CDR3 DNA: TGTGCCAGCAGCTTAGGTCCAGCGGGAGGGCACGACGAGCAGTACTTC
J gene: TRBJ1-2; clone size: -; V gene: TRBV5-8; D gene: TRBD1; CDR3 protein: CASSLQPGQVVGYTF; CDR3 DNA: TGTGCCAGCAGCTTACAACCGGGACAGGTTGTTGGCTACACCTTC
J gene: TRBJ2-1; clone size: -; V gene: TRBV5-1; D gene: TRBD1; CDR3 protein: CASSLDGQGRIQNEQFF; CDR3 DNA: TGCGCCAGCAGCTTGGATGGACAGGGCAGAATACAAAATGAGCAGTTCTTC
J gene: TRBJ1-1; clone size: -; V gene: TRBV10-3; D gene: -; CDR3 protein: CAISESGGVNSEAFF; CDR3 DNA: TGTGCCATCAGTGAGTCTGGGGGGGTAAATTCTGAAGCTTTCTTT
J gene: TRBJ1-4; clone size: once; V gene: TRBV11-2; D gene: -; CDR3 protein: CASSLAGRSNEKLFF; CDR3 DNA: TGTGCCAGCAGCTTAGCTGGGCGGTCCAATGAAAAACTGTTTTTT
J gene: TRBJ2-7; clone size: -; V gene: TRBV10-1; D gene: -; CDR3 protein: CASSESHTRYEQYF; CDR3 DNA: TGCGCCAGCAGTGAGTCCCACACGCGGTACGAGCAGTACTTC
J gene: TRBJ1-2; clone size: -; V gene: TRBV30; D gene: TRBD1; CDR3 protein: CAWRTGGNYGYTF; CDR3 DNA: TGTGCCTGGAGGACAGGGGGTAACTATGGCTACACCTTC
J gene: TRBJ1-5; clone size: -; V gene: TRBV10-2; D gene: TRBD1; CDR3 protein: CASSARGGDQPQHF; CDR3 DNA: TGCGCCAGCAGTGCCAGGGGGGGGGATCAGCCCCAGCATTTT
J gene: TRBJ2-2; clone size: -; V gene: TRBV2; D gene: -; CDR3 protein: CASTSQLQGTGELFF; CDR3 DNA: TGTGCCAGCACGTCACAGCTACAGGGCACCGGGGAGCTGTTTTTT
J gene: TRBJ2-5; clone size: -; V gene: TRBV7-6; D gene: -; CDR3 protein: CASSLVYGALGETQYF; CDR3 DNA: TGTGCCAGCAGCTTAGTATATGGTGCGTTGGGGGAGACCCAGTACTTC
J gene: TRBJ1-1; clone size: -; V gene: TRBV6-5; D gene: -; CDR3 protein: CASSSGRGGNTEAFF; CDR3 DNA: TGTGCCAGCAGTTCCGGCCGGGGGGGGAACACTGAAGCTTTCTTT
J gene: TRBJ1-6; clone size: -; V gene: TRBV5-4; D gene: TRBD1; CDR3 protein: CASSSTGVSISPLHF; CDR3 DNA: TGTGCCAGCAGCTCGACAGGGGTTAGTATTTCACCCCTCCACTTT
J gene: TRBJ2-7; clone size: few; V gene: TRBV7-2; D gene: -; CDR3 protein: CASSLGLGLTYEQYF; CDR3 DNA: TGTGCCAGCAGCTTAGGCCTCGGGCTAACCTACGAGCAGTACTTC
J gene: TRBJ1-1; clone size: many; V gene: TRBV18; D gene: -; CDR3 protein: CASSPGARNTEAFF; CDR3 DNA: TGTGCCAGCTCACCAGGGGCTAGGAACACTGAAGCTTTCTTT
J gene: TRBJ2-3; clone size: -; V gene: TRBV9; D gene: TRBD2; CDR3 protein: CASSGVAGDDTQYF; CDR3 DNA: TGTGCCAGCAGCGGGGTAGCGGGAGATGATACGCAGTATTTT
J gene: TRBJ2-4; clone size: -; V gene: TRBV7-2; D gene: -; CDR3 protein: CASSLAPDTILAKNIQYF; CDR3 DNA: TGTGCCAGCAGCTTAGCCCCAGACACCATCCTAGCCAAAAACATTCAGTACTTC
J gene: TRBJ2-2; clone size: few; V gene: TRBV6-1; D gene: -; CDR3 protein: CASSEGKANTGELFF; CDR3 DNA: TGTGCCAGCAGTGAAGGGAAAGCGAACACCGGGGAGCTGTTTTTT
J gene: TRBJ2-3; clone size: -; V gene: TRBV28; D gene: TRBD1; CDR3 protein: CASSKQGPDTQYF; CDR3 DNA: TGTGCCAGCAGTAAACAGGGGCCAGATACGCAGTATTTT
J gene: TRBJ2-2; clone size: once; V gene: TRBV10-3; D gene: -; CDR3 protein: CATHSGLGAGTGELFF; CDR3 DNA: TGTGCCACCCACTCAGGACTGGGGGCGGGGACCGGGGAGCTGTTTTTT
J gene: TRBJ1-2; clone size: few; V gene: TRBV29-1; D gene: TRBD1; CDR3 protein: CSVEGTGTGGGYTF; CDR3 DNA: TGCAGCGTTGAGGGAACCGGGACAGGCGGGGGCTACACCTTC